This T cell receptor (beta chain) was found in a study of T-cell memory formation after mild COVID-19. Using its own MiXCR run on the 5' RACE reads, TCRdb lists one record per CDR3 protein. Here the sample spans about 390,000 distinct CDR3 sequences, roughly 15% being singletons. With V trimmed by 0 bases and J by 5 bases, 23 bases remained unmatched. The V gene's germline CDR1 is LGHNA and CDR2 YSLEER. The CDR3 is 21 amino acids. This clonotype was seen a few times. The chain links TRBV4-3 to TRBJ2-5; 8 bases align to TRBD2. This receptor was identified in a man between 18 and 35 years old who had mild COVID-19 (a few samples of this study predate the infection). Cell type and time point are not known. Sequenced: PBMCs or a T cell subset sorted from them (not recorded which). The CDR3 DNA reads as TGCGCCAGCAGCCAAGATCGGTTACGGGGGGGCATTTCAGGCCCTGGGGAGACCCAGTACTTC. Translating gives CASSQDRLRGGISGPGETQYF.